The source of this T cell receptor beta chain is a study of high-grade serous ovarian cancer treatment subgroups (dated by TCRdb to the early 2020s). In the study overall: A mean of approximately 13,000 reads and 7,494 unique TCR beta rearrangements per sample was generated by sequencing. The study examined TCR beta repertoires in high-grade serous ovarian cancer patients who were grouped under a laparoscopic triage algorithm by complete gross resection or by neoadjuvant chemotherapy response. Of the 30 or so patients in the cohort, approximately ten had no residual disease after primary surgery (R0), approximately ten were excellent NACT responders, and approximately ten were poor NACT responders. Each patient contributed one primary tumor and two metastatic tumor samples, giving some 97 samples in total. Study-wide conclusions, independent of this receptor: TCR clonal relatedness was found to be positively correlated with neoantigen level and, by trend, with copy number variation and mutation load derived from whole-genome sequencing. TCR repertoire analyses focused on CDR3; CDR1 and CDR2 were not analyzed. Because bulk tumor TCR sequencing provided no spatial information, insight into HGSC tumor complexity and diversity was limited. Repertoire similarity ranging from about 0.1 to 0.85 was observed between tumors from the same patient, whereas almost no similarity was observed between different patients.

At the junction V is shortened by 5 bases and J by 10 bases, with 15 bases in between. Reading the germline V gene gives CDR1 SGHVS and CDR2 FQNEAQ. Inclusive of the bounding cysteine and phenylalanine, the CDR3 is 13 residues long. Of the read, only the CDR3 DNA is kept; its 39 bases are in frame from base 1. The tumor samples were collected prior to definitive surgery or chemotherapy. Genomic DNA was extracted by the MD Anderson Biospecimen Extraction Resource, and TCR sequencing was done by the MD Anderson Cancer Genomics Laboratory. The approximately 98 tumor samples underwent high-throughput TCR profiling using ImmunoSEQ. The original methods were these. Repertoire diversity metrics included richness (unique productive sequences), clonality, evenness and relatedness; Bhattacharyya coefficient assessed similarity between samples. Conclusions stayed consistent in a sensitivity analysis that left out TCRs with fewer than two reads. TCRdb's version of the immuneACCESS table is confined to in-frame rearrangements and falls short of the full clone set. An unresolved V gene accounts for under half of the shortfall where checked; the remainder is of unknown origin. The V and J calls and clone size were taken over from that table, and D and trimming were inferred from the DNA. Across this sample there are more than 15,000 clones, with around 80% seen only once. The top ten constitute 5.5% to 7% of the sample.

As concerns this clone: Its recognized antigen is unknown. Base qualities are not provided; no much larger clone lies one nucleotide away.

This chain is built from TRBV7-8 and TRBJ2-1; the D gene is perhaps TRBD2, from 5 matching bases. Sequenced: tumor tissue. This TCR derives from a human donor with high-grade serous ovarian cancer. The CDR3 region has the sequence CASSPNPTGEQFF. The nucleotide sequence is TGTGCCAGCAGCCCCAACCCGACGGGGGAGCAGTTCTTC. Outside the CDR3, residues come from the reference TRBV7-8 and TRBJ2-1 proteins, so the full variable domain is: GAGVSQSPRYKVAKRGQDVALRCDPISGHVSLFWYQQALGQGPEFLTYFQNEAQLDKSGLPSDRFFAERPEGSVSTLKIQRTQQEDSAVYLCASSPNPTGEQFFGPGTRLTVL.